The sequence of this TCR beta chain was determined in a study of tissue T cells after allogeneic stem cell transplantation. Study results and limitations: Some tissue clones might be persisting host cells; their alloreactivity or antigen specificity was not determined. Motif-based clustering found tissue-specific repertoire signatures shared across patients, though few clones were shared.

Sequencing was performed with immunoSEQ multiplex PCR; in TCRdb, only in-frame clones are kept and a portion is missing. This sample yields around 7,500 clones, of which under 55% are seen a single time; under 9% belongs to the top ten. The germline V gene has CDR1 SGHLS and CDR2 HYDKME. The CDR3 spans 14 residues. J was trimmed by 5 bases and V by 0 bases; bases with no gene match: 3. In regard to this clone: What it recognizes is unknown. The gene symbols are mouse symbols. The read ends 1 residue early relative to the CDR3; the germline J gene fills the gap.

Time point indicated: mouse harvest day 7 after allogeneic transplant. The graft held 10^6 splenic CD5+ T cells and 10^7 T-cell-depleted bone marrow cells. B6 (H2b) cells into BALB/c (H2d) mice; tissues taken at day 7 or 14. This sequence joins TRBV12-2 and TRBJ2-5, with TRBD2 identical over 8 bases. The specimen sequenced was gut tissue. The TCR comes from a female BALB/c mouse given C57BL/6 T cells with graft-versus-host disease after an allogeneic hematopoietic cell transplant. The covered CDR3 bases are TGTGCCAGCTCTCTCGCTGGGGGGAGAGACACCCAGTAC. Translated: CASSLAGGRDTQY. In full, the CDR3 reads CASSLAGGRDTQYF. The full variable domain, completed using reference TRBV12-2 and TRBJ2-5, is NSGVVQSPRYIIKGKGERSILKCIPISGHLSVAWYQQTQGQELKFFIQHYDKMERDKGNLPSRFSVQQFDDYHSEMNMSALELEDSAVYFCASSLAGGRDTQYFGPGTRLLVL.